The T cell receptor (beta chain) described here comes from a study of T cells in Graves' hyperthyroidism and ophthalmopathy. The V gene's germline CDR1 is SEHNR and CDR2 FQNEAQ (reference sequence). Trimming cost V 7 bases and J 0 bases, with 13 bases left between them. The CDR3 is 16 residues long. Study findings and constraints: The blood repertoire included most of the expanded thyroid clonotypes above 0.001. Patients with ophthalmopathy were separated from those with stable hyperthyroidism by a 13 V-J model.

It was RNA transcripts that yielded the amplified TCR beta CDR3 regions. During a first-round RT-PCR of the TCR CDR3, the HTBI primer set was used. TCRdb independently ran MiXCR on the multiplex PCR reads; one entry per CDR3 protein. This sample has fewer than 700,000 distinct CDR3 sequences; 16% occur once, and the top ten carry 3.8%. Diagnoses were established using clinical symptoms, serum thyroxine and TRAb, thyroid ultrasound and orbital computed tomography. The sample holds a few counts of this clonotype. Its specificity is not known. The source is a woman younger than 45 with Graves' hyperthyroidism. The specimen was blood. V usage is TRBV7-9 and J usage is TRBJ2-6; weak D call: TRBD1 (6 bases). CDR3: CASTPTGLSGANVLTF. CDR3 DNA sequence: TGTGCCAGCACCCCGACAGGCCTCTCTGGGGCCAACGTCCTGACTTTC. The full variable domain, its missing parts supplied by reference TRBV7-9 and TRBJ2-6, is DTGVSQNPRHKITKRGQNVTFRCDPISEHNRLYWYRQTLGQGPEFLTYFQNEAQLEKSRLLSDRFSAERPKGSFSTLEIQRTEQGDSAMYLCASTPTGLSGANVLTFGAGSRLTVL.